This TCR beta chain was recovered during a study of PD-1 blockade in classical Hodgkin lymphoma. Time point reported: cycle 4 day 1 (C4D1), after more than 5 weeks of nivolumab. Each patient relapsed following autologous stem cell transplantation, and prior brentuximab vedotin exposure differed. Purification of CD4+ T cells from thawed PBMCs was performed via magnetic negative selection. About this clone itself: Its antigen is as yet unknown.

Generated by immunoSEQ multiplex PCR, the TCRdb table keeps only in-frame clones and is missing some. The sample includes 25,000 to 35,000 clones, roughly 80% of them seen just once. General observations from the study: The origin of the repertoire differences remains undefined, with disease activity or prior therapy as possible causes. Similar baseline diversity was found in complete responders and newly diagnosed patients.

The input for sequencing was CD4+ T cells from blood, taken before the fourth cycle of nivolumab. This TCR came from a human donor with classical Hodgkin lymphoma.

The CDR3 is CASSSSGTEAFF. The CDR3 nucleotides read TGCGCCAGCAGTTCCTCAGGAACTGAAGCTTTCTTT. The chain uses TRBV10-1 and TRBJ1-1; D is uncertain. This CDR3 comprises 12 residues. Looked up from germline, CDR1 is WNHNN and CDR2 is SYGVQD (reference sequence). Trimming took off 5 bases at V and 5 bases at J, with 9 bases between the two ends.